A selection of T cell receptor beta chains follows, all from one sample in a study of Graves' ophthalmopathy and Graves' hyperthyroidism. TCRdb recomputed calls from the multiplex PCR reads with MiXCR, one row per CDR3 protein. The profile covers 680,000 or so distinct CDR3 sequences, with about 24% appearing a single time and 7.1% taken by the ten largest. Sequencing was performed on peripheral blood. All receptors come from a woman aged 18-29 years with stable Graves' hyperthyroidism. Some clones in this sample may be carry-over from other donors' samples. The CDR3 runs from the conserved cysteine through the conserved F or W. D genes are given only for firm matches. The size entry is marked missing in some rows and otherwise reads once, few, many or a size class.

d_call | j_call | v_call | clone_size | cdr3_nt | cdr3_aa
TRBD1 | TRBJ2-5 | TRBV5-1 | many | TGCGCCAGCAGCTCCGGGACAGGGGGAGAGACCCAGTACTTC | CASSSGTGGETQYF
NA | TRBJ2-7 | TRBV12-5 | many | TGTGCTAGTGGAAAGATTTACGAGCAGTACTTC | CASGKIYEQYF
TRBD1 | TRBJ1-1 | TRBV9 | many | TGTGCCAGCAGCGACAACAGGGGGGGATCCACTGAAGCTTTCTTT | CASSDNRGGSTEAFF
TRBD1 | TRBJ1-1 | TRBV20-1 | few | TGCAGTGCTACGACAGGGGGAGCTTTCTTT | CSATTGGAFF
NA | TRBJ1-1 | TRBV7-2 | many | TGTGCCAGCAGCCCCCGTCGGAGGGGGACTGAAGCTTTCTTT | CASSPRRRGTEAFF
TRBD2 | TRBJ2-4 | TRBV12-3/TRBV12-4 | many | TGTGCCAGCAGCTCGGGGACTAGTTTCGTCGACATTCAGTACTTC | CASSSGTSFVDIQYF
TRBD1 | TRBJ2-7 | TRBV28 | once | TGTGCCAGCATCGGGACAGGGTGGTCCGAGCAGTACTTC | CASIGTGWSEQYF
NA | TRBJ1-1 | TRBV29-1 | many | TGCAGCGTTGAGTCCGGGGACACTGAAGCTTTCTTT | CSVESGDTEAFF
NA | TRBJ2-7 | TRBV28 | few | TGTGCCAGCAGTTCGCCGCAGGACGGGGTCTACGAGCAGTACTTC | CASSSPQDGVYEQYF
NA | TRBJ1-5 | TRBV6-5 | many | TGTGCCAGCAGTTACGCGGTCCCCTATCAGCCCCAGCATTTT | CASSYAVPYQPQHF
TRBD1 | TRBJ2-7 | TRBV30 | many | TGTGCCTGTGCCGATAGGGACAGGGGAGGCTACGAGCAGTACTTC | CACADRDRGGYEQYF
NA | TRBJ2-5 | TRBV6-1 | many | TGTGCCAGCAGAAGAGGGGGTTTGCCGGAGACCCAGTACTTC | CASRRGGLPETQYF
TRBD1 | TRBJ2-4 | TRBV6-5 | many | TGTGCCAGCAGCCCGACAGGGAAAAACATTCAGTACTTC | CASSPTGKNIQYF
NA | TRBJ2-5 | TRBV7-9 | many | TGTGCCAGCAGCTTGGATACAGGGGGGGTAGAGACCCAGTACTTC | CASSLDTGGVETQYF
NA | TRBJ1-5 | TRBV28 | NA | TGTGCCAGCATGAGACAGAACAATCAGCCCCAGCATTTT | CASMRQNNQPQHF
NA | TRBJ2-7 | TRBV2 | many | TGTGCCAGCAGAGGGAACCGACATGGCCGCGACGAGCAGTACTTC | CASRGNRHGRDEQYF
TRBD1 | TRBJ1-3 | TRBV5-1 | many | TGCGCCAGCAGCTCCCGAGGGGGCCAGTCATCTGGAAACACCATATATTTT | CASSSRGGQSSGNTIYF
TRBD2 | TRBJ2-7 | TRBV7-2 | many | TGTGCCAGCAGCTTAGACGGGAGGGGCGAGGAGCAGTACTTC | CASSLDGRGEEQYF
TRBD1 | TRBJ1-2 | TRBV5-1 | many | TGCGCCAGCAGCTTGGCCCCGGACAGGGGGAGGGATCGGCTAGACTATGGCTACACCTTC | CASSLAPDRGRDRLDYGYTF
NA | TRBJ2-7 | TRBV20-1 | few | TGCAGTGCTGCGGACTGGGAAAGGGGGGGGCAGTACTTC | CSAADWERGGQYF
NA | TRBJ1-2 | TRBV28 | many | TGTGCCAGCAGCCTACAGGAGTATGGCTACACCTTC | CASSLQEYGYTF
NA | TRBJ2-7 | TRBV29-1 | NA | TGCAGCGTTGAGGGGGGCAACCTGGGGCAGTACTTC | CSVEGGNLGQYF
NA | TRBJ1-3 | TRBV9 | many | TGTGCCAGCAGCGTAGCAGGGGCCTTCCCTGGAAACACCATATATTTT | CASSVAGAFPGNTIYF
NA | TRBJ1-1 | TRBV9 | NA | TGTGCCAGCAGCAGATCTGGGGGCGGGGATGAAGCTTTCTTT | CASSRSGGGDEAFF
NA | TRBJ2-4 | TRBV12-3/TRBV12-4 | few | TGTGCCAGCAGACAGGGCCTAGGGGTAAACATTCAGTACTTC | CASRQGLGVNIQYF
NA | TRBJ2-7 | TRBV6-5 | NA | TGTGCCAGCAGTTACGCCGGTTCCTACGAGCAGTACTTC | CASSYAGSYEQYF
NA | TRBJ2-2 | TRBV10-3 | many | TGTGCCGGGAGATCGCGGGGTTCGAGGACCGGGGAGCTGTTTTTT | CAGRSRGSRTGELFF
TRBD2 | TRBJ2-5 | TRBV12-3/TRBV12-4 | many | TGTGCCAGCAGCCGGACTAGCGGGAATTACCAAGAGACCCAGTACTTC | CASSRTSGNYQETQYF
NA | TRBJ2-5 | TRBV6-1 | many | TGTGCCAGCAGTGAATTAAAAGGACAGTCAAAACAAGAGACCCAGTACTTC | CASSELKGQSKQETQYF
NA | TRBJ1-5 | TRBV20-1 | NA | TGCAGTGCTACGGGAGGACAGCCCCAGCATTTT | CSATGGQPQHF